This T cell receptor beta chain is drawn from a study of T cells expressing NK-cell markers. Germline V gene data show CDR1 as MNHEY and CDR2 as SMNVEV (reference sequence). The CDR3 contains 17 residues. TCRdb re-called the 5' RACE reads, yielding one record per CDR3 amino acid sequence without DNA. The sample includes roughly 350,000 distinct CDR3 sequences. The V and J genes are TRBV27 and TRBJ2-2; TCRdb's assignment of TRBD1 cannot be checked, as there is no DNA. Sequencing input: blood T cells: a sorted CD56 or NKG2C T cell subset, CD4+ or CD8+ T cells, or bulk PBMC T cells (not recorded which). This sequence was found in a man aged 18-70 years in good health. This CDR3 is CASSLRGGRGVIGELFF.